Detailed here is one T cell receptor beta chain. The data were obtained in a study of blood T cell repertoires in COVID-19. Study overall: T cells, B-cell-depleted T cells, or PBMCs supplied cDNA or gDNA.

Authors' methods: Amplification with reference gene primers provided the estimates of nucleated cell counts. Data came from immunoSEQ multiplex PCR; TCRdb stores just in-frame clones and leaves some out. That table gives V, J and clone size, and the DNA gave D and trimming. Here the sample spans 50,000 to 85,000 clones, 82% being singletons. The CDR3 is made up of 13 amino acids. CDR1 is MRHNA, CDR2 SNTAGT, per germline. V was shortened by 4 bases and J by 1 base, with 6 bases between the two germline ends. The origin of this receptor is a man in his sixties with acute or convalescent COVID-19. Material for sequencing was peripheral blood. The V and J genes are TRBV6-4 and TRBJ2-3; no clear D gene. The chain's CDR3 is CASSGAGTDTQYF. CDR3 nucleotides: TGTGCCAGCAGTGGGGCAGGCACAGATACGCAGTATTTT.